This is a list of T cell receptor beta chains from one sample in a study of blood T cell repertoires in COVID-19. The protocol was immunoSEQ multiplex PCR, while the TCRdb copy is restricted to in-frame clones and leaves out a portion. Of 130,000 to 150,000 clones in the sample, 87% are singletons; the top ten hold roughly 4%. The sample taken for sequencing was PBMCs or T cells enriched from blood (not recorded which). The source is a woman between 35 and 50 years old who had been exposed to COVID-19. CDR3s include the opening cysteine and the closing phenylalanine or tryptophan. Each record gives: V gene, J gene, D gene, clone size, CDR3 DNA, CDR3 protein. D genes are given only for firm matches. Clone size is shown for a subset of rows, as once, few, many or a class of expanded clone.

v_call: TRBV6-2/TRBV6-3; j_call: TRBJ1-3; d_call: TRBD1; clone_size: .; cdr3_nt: TGTGCCAGCAGTTACATGGACAGGAGCTCTGGAAACACCATATATTTT; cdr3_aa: CASSYMDRSSGNTIYF
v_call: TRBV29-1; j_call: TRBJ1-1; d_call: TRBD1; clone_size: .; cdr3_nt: TGCAGCGTTGCCCTACAGGGGATCGGGAGGAACACTGAAGCTTTCTTT; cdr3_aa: CSVALQGIGRNTEAFF
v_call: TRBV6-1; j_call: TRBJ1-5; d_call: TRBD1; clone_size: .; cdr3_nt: TGTGCCAGCAGTGAAGGGACAGGGGCTTATCAGCCCCAGCATTTT; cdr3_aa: CASSEGTGAYQPQHF
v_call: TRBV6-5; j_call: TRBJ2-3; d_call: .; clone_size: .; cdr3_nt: TGTGCCAGCGAAGGACAGTCAGATACGCAGTATTTT; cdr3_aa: CASEGQSDTQYF
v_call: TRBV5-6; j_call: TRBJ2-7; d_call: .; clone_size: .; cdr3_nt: TGTGCCAGCAGCTTGGAATTTAGGGCGGGCGAGCAGTACTTC; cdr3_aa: CASSLEFRAGEQYF
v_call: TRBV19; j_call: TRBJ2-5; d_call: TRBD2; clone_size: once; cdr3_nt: TGTGCCAGTAGTATATGGACTAGCGGGGGAGACCAAGAGACCCAGTACTTC; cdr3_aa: CASSIWTSGGDQETQYF
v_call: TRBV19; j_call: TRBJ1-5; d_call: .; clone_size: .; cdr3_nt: TGTGCCAGTAGCGATAAAACGGGGGGCCGGCAGCCCCAGCATTTT; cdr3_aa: CASSDKTGGRQPQHF
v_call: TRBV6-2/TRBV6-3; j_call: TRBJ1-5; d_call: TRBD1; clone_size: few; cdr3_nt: TGTGCCAGCAGTTTAACAGGGGGCTATCAGCCCCAGCATTTT; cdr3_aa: CASSLTGGYQPQHF
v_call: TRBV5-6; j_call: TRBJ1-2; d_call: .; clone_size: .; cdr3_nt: TGTGCCAGCAGCTTGGCCGGGGACTATGGCTACACCTTC; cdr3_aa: CASSLAGDYGYTF
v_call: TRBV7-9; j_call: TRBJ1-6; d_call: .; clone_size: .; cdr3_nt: TGTGCCAGCAGCTTAGTGTGGAGCGATTCACCCCTCCACTTT; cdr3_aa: CASSLVWSDSPLHF
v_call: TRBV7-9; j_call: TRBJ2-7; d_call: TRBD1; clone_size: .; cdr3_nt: TGTGCCAGCAGCTTGGGACAGGGGAACTCCGAGCAGTACTTC; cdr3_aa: CASSLGQGNSEQYF
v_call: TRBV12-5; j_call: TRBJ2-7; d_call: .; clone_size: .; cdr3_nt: TGTGCTAGTGGTTTGGTACAGGTTTTCGCCTACGAGCAGTACTTC; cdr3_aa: CASGLVQVFAYEQYF
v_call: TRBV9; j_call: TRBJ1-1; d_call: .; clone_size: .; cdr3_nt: TGTGCCAGCAGCGTAGTCCCTAGGAGCGGTGAAGCTTTCTTT; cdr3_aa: CASSVVPRSGEAFF
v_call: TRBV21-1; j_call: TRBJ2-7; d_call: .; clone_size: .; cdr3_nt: TGTGCCAGCAGCTCAAACGACAGGGCTTCCCCCCGACCCCTGCGCCAGTACTTC; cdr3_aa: CASSSNDRASPRPLRQYF
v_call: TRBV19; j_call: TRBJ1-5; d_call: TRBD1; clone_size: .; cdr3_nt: TGTGCCAGTAACCAGGGACAGGTGGGCAATCAGCCCCAGCATTTT; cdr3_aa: CASNQGQVGNQPQHF
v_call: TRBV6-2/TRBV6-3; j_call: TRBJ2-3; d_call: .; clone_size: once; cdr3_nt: TGTGCCAGCAGCGGCAGAAGCACTAACACAGATACGCAGTATTTT; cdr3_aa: CASSGRSTNTDTQYF
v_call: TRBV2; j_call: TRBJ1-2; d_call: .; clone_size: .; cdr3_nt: TGTGCCAGCAGTCCTGGACAGCGCTATGGCTACACCTTC; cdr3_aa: CASSPGQRYGYTF
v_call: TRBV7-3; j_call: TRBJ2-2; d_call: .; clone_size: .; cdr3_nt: TGTGCCAGCAGCTACCTCCCCTCGGGGCGGGGCGGTGGTGGGGAGCTGTTTTTT; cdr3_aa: CASSYLPSGRGGGGELFF
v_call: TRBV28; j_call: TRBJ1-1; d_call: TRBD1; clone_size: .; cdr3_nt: TGTGCCAGCAGTTTGATGACCGGGACAGGGAGCACTGAAGCTTTCTTT; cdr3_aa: CASSLMTGTGSTEAFF
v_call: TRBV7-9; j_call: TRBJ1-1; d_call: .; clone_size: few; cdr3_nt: TGTGCCAGCGCAGACATGAACACTGAAGCTTTCTTT; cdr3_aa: CASADMNTEAFF
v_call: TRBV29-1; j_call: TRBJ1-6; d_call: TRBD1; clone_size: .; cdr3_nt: TGCAGCGTTAGTGACAGGGGGAATTCACCCCTCCACTTT; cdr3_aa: CSVSDRGNSPLHF
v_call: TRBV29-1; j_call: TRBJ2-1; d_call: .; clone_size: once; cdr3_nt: TGCAGCGTCCAGGGGACCGCATCCTACAATGAGCAGTTCTTC; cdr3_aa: CSVQGTASYNEQFF
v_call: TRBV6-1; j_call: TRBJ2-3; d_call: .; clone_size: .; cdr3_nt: TGTGCCAGCAGTGAGCGGGGGCTAGCAGATACGCAGTATTTT; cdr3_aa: CASSERGLADTQYF
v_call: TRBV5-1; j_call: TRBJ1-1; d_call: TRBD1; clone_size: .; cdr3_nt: TGCGCCAGCAGCTTAGAGGGGGCGTCCCTCCTATTGAACACTGAAGCTTTCTTT; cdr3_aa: CASSLEGASLLLNTEAFF
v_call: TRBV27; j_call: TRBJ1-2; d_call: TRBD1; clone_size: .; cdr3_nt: TGTGCCAGCACCCAACAGGGGAGAGATGGCTACACCTTC; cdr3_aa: CASTQQGRDGYTF
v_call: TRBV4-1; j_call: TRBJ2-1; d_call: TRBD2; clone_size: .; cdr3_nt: TGCGCCAGCAGCCAAGATAGCACTAGCGGGAGAAGGAATGAGCAGTTCTTC; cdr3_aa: CASSQDSTSGRRNEQFF
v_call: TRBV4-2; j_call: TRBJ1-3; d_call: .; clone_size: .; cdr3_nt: TGTGCCAGCAGCCAAGATTTAGCTTCTAGTCTCAACTCTGGAAACACCATATATTTT; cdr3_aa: CASSQDLASSLNSGNTIYF
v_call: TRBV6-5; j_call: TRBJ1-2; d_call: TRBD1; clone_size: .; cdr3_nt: TGTGCCAGCAGTTACACCACAGGGGGCTCGGACTATGGCTACACCTTC; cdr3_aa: CASSYTTGGSDYGYTF
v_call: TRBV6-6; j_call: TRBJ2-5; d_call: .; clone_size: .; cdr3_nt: TGTGCCAGCAGCAGGTACAGGCACCAAGAGACCCAGTACTTC; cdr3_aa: CASSRYRHQETQYF
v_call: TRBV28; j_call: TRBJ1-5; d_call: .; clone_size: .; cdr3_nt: TGTGCCAGCAGCCCGACAGGCCTTAGCAATCAGCCCCAGCATTTT; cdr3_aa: CASSPTGLSNQPQHF
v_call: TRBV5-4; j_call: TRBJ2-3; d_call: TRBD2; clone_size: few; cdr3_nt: TGTGCCAGCAGCTCTAGCGGGGGCCCCACAGATACGCAGTATTTT; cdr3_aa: CASSSSGGPTDTQYF
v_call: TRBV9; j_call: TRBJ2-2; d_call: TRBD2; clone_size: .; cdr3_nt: TGTGCCAGCAGCGCCGGGACTAGAGTCGGGGAGCTGTTTTTT; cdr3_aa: CASSAGTRVGELFF
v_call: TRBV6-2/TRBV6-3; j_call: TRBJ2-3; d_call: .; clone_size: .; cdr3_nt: TGTGCCAGCAGTCAGCGTAGGGGCGCAGATACGCAGTATTTT; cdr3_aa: CASSQRRGADTQYF
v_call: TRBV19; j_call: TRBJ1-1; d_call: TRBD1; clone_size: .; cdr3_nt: TGTGCCAGTAGTATTGAGCTAACAGGGGTGAACACTGAAGCTTTCTTT; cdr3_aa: CASSIELTGVNTEAFF